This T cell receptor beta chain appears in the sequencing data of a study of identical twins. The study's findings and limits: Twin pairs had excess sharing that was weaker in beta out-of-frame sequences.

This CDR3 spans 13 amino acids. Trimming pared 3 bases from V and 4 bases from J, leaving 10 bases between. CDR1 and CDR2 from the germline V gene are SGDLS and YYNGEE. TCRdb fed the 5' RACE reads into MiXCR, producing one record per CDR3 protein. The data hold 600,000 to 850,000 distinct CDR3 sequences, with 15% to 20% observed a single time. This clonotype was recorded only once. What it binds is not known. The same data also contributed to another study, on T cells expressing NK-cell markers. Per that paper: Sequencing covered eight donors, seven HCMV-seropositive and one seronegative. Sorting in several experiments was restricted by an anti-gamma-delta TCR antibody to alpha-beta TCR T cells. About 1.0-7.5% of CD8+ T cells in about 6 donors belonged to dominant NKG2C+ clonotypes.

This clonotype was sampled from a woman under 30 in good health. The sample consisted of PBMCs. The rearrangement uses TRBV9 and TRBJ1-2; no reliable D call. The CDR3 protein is CASSGSKAYGYTF. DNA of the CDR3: TGTGCCAGCAGCGGGAGTAAAGCCTATGGCTACACCTTC.